The next 2 T cell receptor beta chains were all read from a single sample in a study of blood T cell repertoires in COVID-19. Produced via immunoSEQ multiplex PCR; TCRdb's table is partial and in-frame only. In the table there are some 160,000 clones, roughly 90% of which are singletons. Sample: peripheral blood. The source of these receptors is a man aged 55 to 70 with acute or convalescent COVID-19.

The chain combines TRBV11-3 with TRBJ2-2, with 7 bases matching TRBD1. Germline loops: CDR1 SGHNT, CDR2 YENEEA. The CDR3 totals 16 residues. Trimming cost V 4 bases and J 4 bases; bases outside gene matches: 9. Here the CDR3 DNA reads TGTGCCAGCAGCTCCGCCCGAGGGGGCGGCACCGGGGAGCTGTTTTTT. It codes for CASSSARGGGTGELFF.

The chain carries TRBV5-1 and TRBJ2-2; 10 nucleotides align to TRBD2. This CDR3 is built from 18 residues. The V segment lost 0 bases and the J segment 6 bases; nucleotides outside the gene matches: 11. Germline V gene sequence: CDR1 SGHRS, CDR2 YFSETQ. This CDR3 reads CASSLGLAGPKSAGELFF. The CDR3 nucleotides are TGCGCCAGCAGCTTGGGACTAGCGGGCCCAAAGTCTGCCGGGGAGCTGTTTTTT.